This T cell receptor beta chain is drawn from a study of T cell clonality in common variable immunodeficiency. The V gene's germline CDR1 is SNHLY and CDR2 FYNNEI. This CDR3 is 13 amino acids long. TCRdb's table, derived via immunoSEQ multiplex PCR, lists solely in-frame clones and lacks some. The sample has over 35,000 clones, none seen only once. For this clone: From the germline J gene comes the end of the CDR3, since the read stops 3 residues before it.

V gene TRBV2 combines with J gene TRBJ1-2; possible D gene TRBD1, 5 bases. This sequence was found in a person between 18 and 69 years old in good health. Sequences were obtained from peripheral blood mononuclear cells. The CDR3 here is CASGGTSGRAYTF. The CDR3 bases that were read are TGTGCCAGCGGGGGGACTAGCGGGAGGGCC.